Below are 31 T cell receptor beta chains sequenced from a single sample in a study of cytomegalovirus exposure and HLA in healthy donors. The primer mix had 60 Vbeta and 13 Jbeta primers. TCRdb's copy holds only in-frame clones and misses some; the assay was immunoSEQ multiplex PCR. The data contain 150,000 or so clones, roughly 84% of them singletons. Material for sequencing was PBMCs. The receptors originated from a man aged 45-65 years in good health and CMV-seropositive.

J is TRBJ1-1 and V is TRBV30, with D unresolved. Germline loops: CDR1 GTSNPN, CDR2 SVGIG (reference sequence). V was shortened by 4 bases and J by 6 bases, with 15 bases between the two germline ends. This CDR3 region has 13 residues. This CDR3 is CAWTRSRVAEAFF. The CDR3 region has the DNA TGTGCCTGGACCCGGTCGAGAGTCGCTGAAGCTTTCTTT.

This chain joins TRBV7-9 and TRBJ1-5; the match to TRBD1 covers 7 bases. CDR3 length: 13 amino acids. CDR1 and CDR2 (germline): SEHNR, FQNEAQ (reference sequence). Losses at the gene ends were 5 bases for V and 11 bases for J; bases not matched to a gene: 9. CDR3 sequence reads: CASSRTGLGTQHF. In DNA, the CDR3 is TGTGCCAGCAGCCGGACAGGACTCGGAACCCAGCATTTT. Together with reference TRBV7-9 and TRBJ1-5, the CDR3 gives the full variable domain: DTGVSQNPRHKITKRGQNVTFRCDPISEHNRLYWYRQTLGQGPEFLTYFQNEAQLEKSRLLSDRFSAERPKGSFSTLEIQRTEQGDSAMYLCASSRTGLGTQHFGDGTRLSIL.

The DNA for the CDR3 is TGTGCCAGCACCCACCCCGGAGGGCTAGCGGGAGGGCCGGTCACAGATACGCAGTATTTT. It translates to CASTHPGGLAGGPVTDTQYF. This chain links TRBV21-1 with TRBJ2-3; the table's D call of TRBD2 was not tested on the DNA. TRBV21-1 is tagged as a pseudogene. The CDR3 runs 20 residues.

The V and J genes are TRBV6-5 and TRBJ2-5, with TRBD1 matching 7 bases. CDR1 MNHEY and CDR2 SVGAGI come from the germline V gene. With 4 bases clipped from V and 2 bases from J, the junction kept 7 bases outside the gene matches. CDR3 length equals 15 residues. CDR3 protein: CASSLGQSFQETQYF. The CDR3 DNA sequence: TGTGCCAGCAGTTTGGGACAGTCGTTTCAAGAGACCCAGTACTTC.

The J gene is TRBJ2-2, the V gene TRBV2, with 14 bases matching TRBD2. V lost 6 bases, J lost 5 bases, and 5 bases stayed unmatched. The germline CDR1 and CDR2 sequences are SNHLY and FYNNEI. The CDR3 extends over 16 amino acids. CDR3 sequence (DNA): TGTGCCAGCAGCGTTGGACTAGCGGGGGGTACCGGGGAGCTGTTTTTT. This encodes CASSVGLAGGTGELFF. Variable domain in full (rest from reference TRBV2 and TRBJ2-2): EPEVTQTPSHQVTQMGQEVILRCVPISNHLYFYWYRQILGQKVEFLVSFYNNEISEKSEIFDDQFSVERPDGSNFTLKIRSTKLEDSAMYFCASSVGLAGGTGELFFGEGSRLTVL.

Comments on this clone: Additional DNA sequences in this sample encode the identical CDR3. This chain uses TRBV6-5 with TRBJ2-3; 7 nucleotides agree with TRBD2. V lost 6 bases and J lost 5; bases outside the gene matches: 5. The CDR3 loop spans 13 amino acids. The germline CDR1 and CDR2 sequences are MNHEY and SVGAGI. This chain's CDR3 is CASRGPGGDTQYF. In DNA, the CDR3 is TGTGCCAGCAGGGGCCCGGGAGGAGATACGCAGTATTTT.

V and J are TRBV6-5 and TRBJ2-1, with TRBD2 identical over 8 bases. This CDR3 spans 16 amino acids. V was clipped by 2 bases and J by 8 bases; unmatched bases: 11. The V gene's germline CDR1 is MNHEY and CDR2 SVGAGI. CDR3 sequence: CASSYNGLAIGHEQFF. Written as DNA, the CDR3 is TGTGCCAGCAGTTACAACGGACTAGCTATCGGGCATGAGCAGTTCTTC.

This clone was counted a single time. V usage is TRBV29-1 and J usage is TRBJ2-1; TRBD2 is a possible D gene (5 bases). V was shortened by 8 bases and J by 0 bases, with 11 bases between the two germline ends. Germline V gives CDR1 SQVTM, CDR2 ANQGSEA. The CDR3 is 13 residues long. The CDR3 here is CSTATSSYNEQFF. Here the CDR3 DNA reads TGCAGCACTGCCACTAGCTCCTACAATGAGCAGTTCTTC.

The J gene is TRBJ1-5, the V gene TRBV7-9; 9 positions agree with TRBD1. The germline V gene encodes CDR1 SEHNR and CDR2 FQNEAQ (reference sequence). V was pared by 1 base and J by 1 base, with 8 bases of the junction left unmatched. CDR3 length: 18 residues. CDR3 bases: TGTGCCAGCAGCTTAGGAGACAGGGGGACGGGGAGCAATCAGCCCCAGCATTTT. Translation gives CASSLGDRGTGSNQPQHF.

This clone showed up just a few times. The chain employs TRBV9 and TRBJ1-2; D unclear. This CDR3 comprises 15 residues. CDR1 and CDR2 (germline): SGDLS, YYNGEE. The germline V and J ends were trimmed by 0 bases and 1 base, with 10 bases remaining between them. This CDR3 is CASSVGPSLNYGYTF. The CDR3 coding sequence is TGTGCCAGCAGCGTAGGGCCCAGTCTTAACTATGGCTACACCTTC.

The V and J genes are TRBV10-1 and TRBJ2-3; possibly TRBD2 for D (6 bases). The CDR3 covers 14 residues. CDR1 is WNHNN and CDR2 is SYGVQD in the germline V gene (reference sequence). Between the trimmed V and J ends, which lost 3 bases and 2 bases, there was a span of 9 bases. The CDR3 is CASSDGGNTDTQYF. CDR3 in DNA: TGCGCCAGCAGTGACGGGGGAAACACAGATACGCAGTATTTT.

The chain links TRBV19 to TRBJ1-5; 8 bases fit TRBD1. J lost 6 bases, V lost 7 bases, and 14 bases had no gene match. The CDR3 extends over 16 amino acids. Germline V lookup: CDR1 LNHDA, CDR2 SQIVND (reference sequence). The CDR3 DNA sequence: TGTGCCAGTACCGCACTCACAGGGGGGATCGGTCAGCCCCAGCATTTT. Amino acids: CASTALTGGIGQPQHF.

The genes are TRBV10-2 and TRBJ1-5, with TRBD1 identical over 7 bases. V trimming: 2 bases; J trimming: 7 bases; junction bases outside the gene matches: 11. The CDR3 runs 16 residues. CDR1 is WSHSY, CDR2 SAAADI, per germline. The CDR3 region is CASSEIAQGLYQPQHF. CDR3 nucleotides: TGCGCCAGCAGTGAGATTGCACAGGGGCTATACCAGCCCCAGCATTTT.

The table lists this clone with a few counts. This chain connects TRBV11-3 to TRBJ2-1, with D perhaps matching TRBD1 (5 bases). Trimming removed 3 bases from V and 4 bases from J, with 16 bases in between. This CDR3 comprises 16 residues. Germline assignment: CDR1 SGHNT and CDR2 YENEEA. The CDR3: CASSFDETEVYNEQFF. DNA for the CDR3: TGTGCCAGCAGCTTCGACGAGACAGAAGTTTACAATGAGCAGTTCTTC.

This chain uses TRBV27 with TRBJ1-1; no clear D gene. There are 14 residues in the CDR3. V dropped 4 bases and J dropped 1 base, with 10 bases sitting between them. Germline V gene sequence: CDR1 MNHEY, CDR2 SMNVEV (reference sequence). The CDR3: CASSSPGGNTEAFF. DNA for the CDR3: TGTGCCAGCAGTTCTCCGGGTGGGAACACTGAAGCTTTCTTT.

Here the CDR3 reads CASSIGQLYGYTF. Here the CDR3 DNA reads TGTGCCAGCAGTATAGGACAGCTCTATGGCTACACCTTC. The V call is TRBV27, the J call TRBJ1-2; maybe TRBD1 (6 bases). Between the trimmed V and J ends, which lost 5 bases and 4 bases, there was a span of 11 bases. Germline-derived CDR1 and CDR2 are MNHEY and SMNVEV (reference sequence). The CDR3 sequence is 13 residues long.

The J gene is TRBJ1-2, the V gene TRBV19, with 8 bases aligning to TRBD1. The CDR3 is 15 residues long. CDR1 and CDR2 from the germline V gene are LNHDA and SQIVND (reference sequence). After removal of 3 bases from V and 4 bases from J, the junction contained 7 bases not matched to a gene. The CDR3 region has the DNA TGTGCCAGTAGTATTAGTCCAGGGGGCCCCTATGGCTACACCTTC. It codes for CASSISPGGPYGYTF.

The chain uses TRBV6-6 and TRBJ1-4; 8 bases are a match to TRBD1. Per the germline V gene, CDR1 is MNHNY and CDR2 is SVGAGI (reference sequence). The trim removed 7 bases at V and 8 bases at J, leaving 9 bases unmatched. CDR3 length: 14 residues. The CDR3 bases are TGTGCCAGCACCTACGGGACAGGAGGCGAAAAACTGTTTTTT. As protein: CASTYGTGGEKLFF.

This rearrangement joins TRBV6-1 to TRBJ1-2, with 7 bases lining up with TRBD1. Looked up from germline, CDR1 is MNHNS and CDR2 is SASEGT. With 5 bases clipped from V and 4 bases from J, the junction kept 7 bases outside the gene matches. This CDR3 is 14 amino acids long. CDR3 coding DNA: TGTGCCAGCAGTCCTGGACAGGCCTTCTATGGCTACACCTTC. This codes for CASSPGQAFYGYTF.

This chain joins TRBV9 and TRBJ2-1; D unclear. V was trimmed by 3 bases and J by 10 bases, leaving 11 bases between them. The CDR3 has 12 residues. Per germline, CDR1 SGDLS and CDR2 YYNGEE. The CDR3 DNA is TGTGCCAGCAGCGCCGGCGGATACGAGCAGTTCTTC. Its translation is CASSAGGYEQFF.

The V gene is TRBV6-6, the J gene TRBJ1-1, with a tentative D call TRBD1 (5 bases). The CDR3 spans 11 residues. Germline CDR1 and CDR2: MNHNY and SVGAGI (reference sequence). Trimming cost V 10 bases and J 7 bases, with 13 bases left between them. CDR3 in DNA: TGTGCCATTTCGACGGGACTTGAAGCTTTCTTT. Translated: CAISTGLEAFF.

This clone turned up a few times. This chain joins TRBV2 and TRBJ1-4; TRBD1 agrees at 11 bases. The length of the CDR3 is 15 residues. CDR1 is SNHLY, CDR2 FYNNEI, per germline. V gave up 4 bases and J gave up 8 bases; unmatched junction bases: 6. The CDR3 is CASSGDRGIMEKLFF. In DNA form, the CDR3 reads TGTGCCAGCAGTGGGGACAGGGGGATAATGGAAAAACTGTTTTTT.

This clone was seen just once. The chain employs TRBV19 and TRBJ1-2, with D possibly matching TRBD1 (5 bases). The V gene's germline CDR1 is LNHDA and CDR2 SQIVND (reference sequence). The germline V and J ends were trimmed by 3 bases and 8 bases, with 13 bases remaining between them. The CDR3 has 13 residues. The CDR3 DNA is TGTGCCAGTAGTATCACCAGGGCGGGGGGCTACACCTTC. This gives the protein CASSITRAGGYTF.

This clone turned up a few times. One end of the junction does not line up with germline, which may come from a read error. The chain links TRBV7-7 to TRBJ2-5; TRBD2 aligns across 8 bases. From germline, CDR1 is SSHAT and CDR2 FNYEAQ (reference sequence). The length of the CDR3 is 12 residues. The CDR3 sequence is CASSLAGGTQYF. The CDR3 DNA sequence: TGTGCTAGCAGCTTGGCGGGAGGGACCCAGTACTTC.

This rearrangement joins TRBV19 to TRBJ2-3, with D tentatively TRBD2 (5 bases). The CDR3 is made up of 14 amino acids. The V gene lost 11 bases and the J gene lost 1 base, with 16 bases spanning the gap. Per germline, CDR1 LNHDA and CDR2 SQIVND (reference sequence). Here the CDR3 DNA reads TGTGCCTCTAAAGGGAGTTCTGGCACAGATACGCAGTATTTT. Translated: CASKGSSGTDTQYF.

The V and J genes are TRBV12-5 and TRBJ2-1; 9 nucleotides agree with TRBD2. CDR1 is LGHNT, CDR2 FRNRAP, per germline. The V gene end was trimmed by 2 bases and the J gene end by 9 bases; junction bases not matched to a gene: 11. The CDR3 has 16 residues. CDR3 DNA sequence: TGTGCTAGTGGTTTGCCGGCGGGAGGGCCTAGTCCTGAGCAGTTCTTC. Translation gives CASGLPAGGPSPEQFF.

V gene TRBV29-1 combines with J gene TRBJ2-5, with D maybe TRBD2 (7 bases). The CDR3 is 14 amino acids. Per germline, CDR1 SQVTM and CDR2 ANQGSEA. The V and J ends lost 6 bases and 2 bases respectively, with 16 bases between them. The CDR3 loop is CSVDPGGAQETQYF. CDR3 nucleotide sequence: TGCAGCGTCGATCCTGGGGGGGCTCAAGAGACCCAGTACTTC.

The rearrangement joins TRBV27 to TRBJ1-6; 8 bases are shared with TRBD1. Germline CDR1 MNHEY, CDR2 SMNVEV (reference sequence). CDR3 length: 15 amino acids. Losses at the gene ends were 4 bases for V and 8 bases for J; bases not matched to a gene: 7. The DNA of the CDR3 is TGTGCCAGCAGTTACTACAGGGGGAGGGATTCACCCCTCCACTTT. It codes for CASSYYRGRDSPLHF.

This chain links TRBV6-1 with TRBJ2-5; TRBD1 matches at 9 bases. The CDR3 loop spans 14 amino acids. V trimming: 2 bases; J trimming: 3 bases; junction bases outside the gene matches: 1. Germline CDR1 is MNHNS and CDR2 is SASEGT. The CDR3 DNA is TGTGCCAGCAGTGAATGGGACAGGGAAGAGACCCAGTACTTC. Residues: CASSEWDREETQYF.

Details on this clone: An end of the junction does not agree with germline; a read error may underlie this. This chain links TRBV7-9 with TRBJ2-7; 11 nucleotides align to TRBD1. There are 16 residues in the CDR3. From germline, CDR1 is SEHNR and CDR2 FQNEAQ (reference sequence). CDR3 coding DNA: TGTTCCAGCAGCCCCCTGGGACAGGGGGTGGCCTACGAGCAGTACTTC. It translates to CSSSPLGQGVAYEQYF.

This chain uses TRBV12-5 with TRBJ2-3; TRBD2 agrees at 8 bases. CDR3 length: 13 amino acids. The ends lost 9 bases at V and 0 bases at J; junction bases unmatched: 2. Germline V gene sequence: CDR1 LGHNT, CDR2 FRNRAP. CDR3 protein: CASGRASTDTQYF. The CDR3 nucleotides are TGTGCTAGCGGGAGGGCCAGCACAGATACGCAGTATTTT.